A selection of T cell receptor beta chains follows, all from one sample in a study of T cell responses to AZD1222 COVID-19 vaccine. TCRdb's copy holds only in-frame clones and misses some; the assay was immunoSEQ multiplex PCR. This table holds approximately 160,000 clones, around nine tenths found once. Specimen: peripheral blood, collected on day 0 of AZD1222 vaccination. These receptors originate from an adult in good health. Both conserved end residues are part of each CDR3. Each record gives: V gene, D gene, CDR3 length, clone size, J gene, CDR3 DNA, CDR3 protein. The D gene is left open where the match is weak. Rows may omit the clone size; those that give it use once, few, many or a size class.

TRBV27	-	12	-	TRBJ1-6	TGTGCCAGCAGTTTATTAGGGTCACCCCTCCACTTT	CASSLLGSPLHF
TRBV28	TRBD2	16	-	TRBJ2-1	TGTGCCAGCAGTGCCGGGACTAGCGGGGGGGCCGGGGAGCAGTTCTTC	CASSAGTSGGAGEQFF
TRBV28	-	12	-	TRBJ1-3	TGTGCCAGCCACAAAGCAGGAAACACCATATATTTT	CASHKAGNTIYF
TRBV6-2/TRBV6-3	-	15	-	TRBJ1-1	TGTGCCAGCAGCCCCCATTCCGGGGGTACTATTGAAGCTTTCTTT	CASSPHSGGTIEAFF
TRBV4-3	-	15	-	TRBJ1-3	TGCGCCAGCAGCCAAGTTTGGACATCTGGAAACACCATATATTTT	CASSQVWTSGNTIYF
TRBV28	-	15	-	TRBJ1-6	TGTGCCAGCACCCCAGGAGGGGGGGTGGGTTCACCCCTCCACTTT	CASTPGGGVGSPLHF
TRBV9	-	14	-	TRBJ2-7	TGTGCCAGCAGCGTAGCGGGGACCTCCTACGAGCAGTACTTC	CASSVAGTSYEQYF
TRBV4-3	TRBD1	17	-	TRBJ1-2	TGCGCCAGCAGCCAAGAGGCGACAGGGGATTGGAACTATGGCTACACCTTC	CASSQEATGDWNYGYTF
TRBV4-3	-	14	-	TRBJ1-2	TGCGCCAGCAGCCGGGGCACCGAAAACTATGGCTACACCTTC	CASSRGTENYGYTF
TRBV18	TRBD2	18	-	TRBJ2-3	TGTGCCAGCTCAGGGACTAGCGGGAGATCTCCCGTCACAGATACGCAGTATTTT	CASSGTSGRSPVTDTQYF
TRBV28	-	13	-	TRBJ2-7	TGTGCCAGCAGCCTATTGTTGTCCTACGAGCAGTACTTC	CASSLLLSYEQYF
TRBV27	-	14	-	TRBJ1-1	TGTGCCAGCAGTCTAGGTACAGGGCTTTCTGAAGCTTTCTTT	CASSLGTGLSEAFF
TRBV18	-	14	-	TRBJ1-1	TGTGCCAGCTCATCTTCTGGTAGGAACACTGAAGCTTTCTTT	CASSSSGRNTEAFF
TRBV7-2	-	17	-	TRBJ1-6	TGTGCCAGCAGCCAACAGGGCTTGGGGGCAGTAAATTCACCCCTCCACTTT	CASSQQGLGAVNSPLHF
TRBV19	TRBD1	14	-	TRBJ1-1	TGTGCCAGTAGAATACGACAGGGCGGGACTGAAGCTTTCTTT	CASRIRQGGTEAFF
TRBV3-1/TRBV3-2	-	16	once	TRBJ2-4	TGTGCCAGCAGCCCAAGTTCAGAAACAGGGCTAAACATTCAGTACTTC	CASSPSSETGLNIQYF
TRBV2	-	15	-	TRBJ1-5	TGTGCCAGCAGCGTTAGCGGTAATAGCAATCAGCCCCAGCATTTT	CASSVSGNSNQPQHF
TRBV6-1	TRBD2	13	-	TRBJ2-7	TGTGCCATCCGGGGGGGTAGCTCCTACGAGCAGTACTTC	CAIRGGSSYEQYF
TRBV7-3	-	13	-	TRBJ2-7	TGTGCCAGCAGTTTGGACACCCCGGGCGAGCAGTACTTC	CASSLDTPGEQYF
TRBV7-9	-	15	-	TRBJ1-2	TGTGCCAGCAGCCACCGCGGGGGGCGGGACTATGGCTACACCTTC	CASSHRGGRDYGYTF
TRBV28	TRBD1	14	-	TRBJ2-7	TGTGCCAGCAGTCATCAGACAGGGAACGACGAGCAGTACTTC	CASSHQTGNDEQYF
TRBV7-8	-	17	-	TRBJ2-2	TGTGCCAGCAGCTTCCCCTTGGGGGGACCGAACACCGGGGAGCTGTTTTTT	CASSFPLGGPNTGELFF
TRBV9	-	15	-	TRBJ1-1	TGTGCCAGCAGCGTAGGGCGCGGATCGAACACTGAAGCTTTCTTT	CASSVGRGSNTEAFF
TRBV19	-	14	-	TRBJ1-2	TGTGCCAGTAACGAGGGAGGGTTTAACTATGGCTACACCTTC	CASNEGGFNYGYTF
TRBV4-3	-	13	-	TRBJ1-1	TGCGCCAGCAGCCCCTCGTGGGGGGCCGAAGCTTTCTTT	CASSPSWGAEAFF
TRBV28	-	13	-	TRBJ1-2	TGTGCCAGCAGTTCCCTAATCCTCTATGGCTACACCTTC	CASSSLILYGYTF
TRBV5-1	TRBD1	14	once	TRBJ1-3	TGCGCCAGCAGCGTGGACAGGGCTGTAAACACCATATATTTT	CASSVDRAVNTIYF
TRBV28	TRBD1	13	-	TRBJ1-2	TGTGCCAGCCGGGACAGGGGCCCCTATGGCTACACCTTC	CASRDRGPYGYTF